This entry lists 15 T cell receptor beta chains sequenced from one sample in a study of cytomegalovirus exposure and HLA in healthy donors (TCRdb year 2017). The library came from the immunoSEQ multiplex PCR assay. The multiplex PCR relied on a mix of 60 forward primers for TCR Vbeta segments and 13 reverse primers for TCR Jbeta segments. Entries here come from immuneACCESS through TCRdb and include only in-frame sequences with V and J called. Some clones fail to appear in such tables; in the studies checked, an unresolved V gene covers under half of the shortfall, and the cause of the remainder is unknown. In this sample the table shows around 110,000 clones, roughly three quarters of which occur a single time. Around 4.5% of the sample rests with the top ten. The sequenced sample was PBMCs. These receptors were taken from a man aged 30-40 years in good health and CMV-seropositive.

The rearrangement joins TRBV28 to TRBJ2-2, with 7 positions matching TRBD1. The germline gives CDR1 MDHEN, CDR2 SYDVKM. The V and J ends lost 2 bases and 4 bases, in that order; junction bases with no gene match: 13. This CDR3 comprises 18 residues. This CDR3 reads CASSLRLIPGQPTGELFF. CDR3 DNA sequence: TGTGCCAGCAGTTTACGCCTAATACCGGGACAGCCCACCGGGGAGCTGTTTTTT.

In this sample, this clone turned up once. The gene calls are TRBV4-2 and TRBJ2-7, with a tentative D call TRBD2 (6 bases). The germline gives CDR1 LGHNA, CDR2 YNFKEQ. The CDR3 contains 14 residues. Deletions cut 4 bases from V and 7 bases from J, with 17 bases between. CDR3 residues: CASSLRGGGGEQYF. CDR3 nucleotide sequence: TGTGCCAGCAGCCTTAGGGGCGGAGGAGGGGAGCAGTACTTC.

This clone came up a few times. The chain couples TRBV7-6 to TRBJ2-1, with 9 bases aligning to TRBD1. The CDR3 spans 15 residues. The V and J ends lost 5 bases and 1 base, in that order; junction bases with no gene match: 3. CDR1 is SGHVS, CDR2 FNYEAQ, per germline. CDR3 loop: CASSATGGSYNEQFF. The CDR3 nucleotides read TGTGCCAGCAGCGCGACAGGGGGGTCCTACAATGAGCAGTTCTTC. Using reference TRBV7-6 and TRBJ2-1 for the parts outside the CDR3, the full variable domain is GAGVSQSPRYKVTKRGQDVALRCDPISGHVSLYWYRQALGQGPEFLTYFNYEAQQDKSGLPNDRFSAERPEGSISTLTIQRTEQRDSAMYRCASSATGGSYNEQFFGPGTRLTVL.

The chain joins TRBV7-9 to TRBJ2-1; 12 nucleotides agree with TRBD2. The CDR3 length is 15 residues. The germline gives CDR1 SEHNR, CDR2 FQNEAQ (reference sequence). V was pared by 5 bases and J by 6 bases, with 5 bases of the junction left unmatched. The CDR3 spells CASSQGLAGGNEQFF. The CDR3, as DNA: TGTGCCAGCAGCCAGGGACTAGCGGGTGGCAATGAGCAGTTCTTC.

The rearrangement links TRBV5-4 to TRBJ1-6; perhaps TRBD1 as D (6 bases). CDR3 size: 15 residues. Trimming took 0 bases from V and 8 from J, leaving 12 bases between them. The germline V gene encodes CDR1 SGHNT and CDR2 YYREEE (reference sequence). The CDR3 region has the DNA TGTGCCAGCAGCTTGGAAAACAGGGCGGATTCACCCCTCCACTTT. It translates to CASSLENRADSPLHF.

The J gene is TRBJ2-7, the V gene TRBV20-1; the D gene is possibly TRBD1 (5 bases). V lost 4 bases and J 1 base, leaving 5 bases between the germline ends. Germline V gene sequence: CDR1 DFQATT, CDR2 SNEGSKA (reference sequence). This CDR3 contains 11 residues. CDR3 amino acids: CSAKGSYEQYF. The CDR3 nucleotides are TGCAGTGCTAAGGGGTCCTACGAGCAGTACTTC.

This clone has a handful of counts. V and J are TRBV6-6 and TRBJ1-4; 7 bases line up with TRBD1. Trimming cost V 2 bases and J 6 bases; bases outside gene matches: 3. The CDR3 covers 14 residues. From germline, CDR1 is MNHNY and CDR2 SVGAGI (reference sequence). DNA for the CDR3: TGTGCCAGCAGTTACCGGCAGGGGGATGAAAAACTGTTTTTT. Translation: CASSYRQGDEKLFF.

J is TRBJ2-5 and V is TRBV9, with D maybe TRBD2 (6 bases). This CDR3 has 14 residues. The germline V gene has CDR1 SGDLS and CDR2 YYNGEE. Trimming stripped 0 bases from V and 11 bases from J, with 17 bases between. The CDR3 is CASSVAPGWGEQYF. The DNA for the CDR3 is TGTGCCAGCAGCGTAGCTCCAGGGTGGGGGGAGCAGTACTTC. Using reference TRBV9 and TRBJ2-5 for the parts outside the CDR3, the full variable domain is DSGVTQTPKHLITATGQRVTLRCSPRSGDLSVYWYQQSLDQGLQFLIQYYNGEERAKGNILERFSAQQFPDLHSELNLSSLELGDSALYFCASSVAPGWGEQYFGPGTRLLVL.

This rearrangement joins TRBV18 to TRBJ1-2; maybe TRBD1 (5 bases). V dropped 2 bases and J dropped 3 bases, with 19 bases sitting between them. The CDR3 extends over 17 amino acids. Germline V lookup: CDR1 KGHSH, CDR2 LQKENI. CDR3 residues: CASSPSAPGRGYYGYTF. The CDR3 DNA sequence: TGTGCCAGCTCACCAAGCGCTCCAGGACGGGGGTACTATGGCTACACCTTC.

The rearrangement joins TRBV5-1 to TRBJ2-3; perhaps TRBD2 as D (5 bases). The CDR3 contains 14 residues. Germline assignment: CDR1 SGHRS and CDR2 YFSETQ. The V end was cut by 5 bases, the J end by 2 bases, with 12 bases between. The CDR3: CASRLPGYTDTQYF. Written as DNA, the CDR3 is TGCGCCAGCAGATTACCGGGGTACACAGATACGCAGTATTTT.

In this sample, this clone turned up once. V is TRBV9 and J is TRBJ1-2, with 11 bases lining up with TRBD1. CDR1 is SGDLS and CDR2 is YYNGEE in the germline V gene. The CDR3 runs to 17 residues. With V trimmed by 4 bases and J by 5 bases, 13 bases remained unmatched. The CDR3 coding sequence is TGTGCCAGCAGCCCCCTCGCCCCTGGACAGGGGGCTTATGGCTACACCTTC. Amino acid sequence: CASSPLAPGQGAYGYTF.

CDR3 in amino acids: CASSYFYEQYF. In DNA form, the CDR3 reads TGTGCCAGCAGCTACTTCTACGAGCAGTACTTC. This chain connects TRBV14 to TRBJ2-7, with D unresolved. This CDR3 has 11 residues. The V end was cut by 5 bases, the J end by 3 bases, with 5 bases between. Germline CDR1 reads SGHDN; CDR2 reads FVKESK.

This clone came up once. The rearrangement joins TRBV15 to TRBJ1-4, with a possible D match to TRBD1 (5 bases). The CDR3 is made up of 13 amino acids. V lost 3 bases, J lost 5 bases, and 7 bases lay in between. The V gene's germline CDR1 is LNHNV and CDR2 YYDKDF (reference sequence). The CDR3 reads CATSRPGNEKLFF. Written as DNA, the CDR3 is TGTGCCACCAGCAGGCCAGGGAATGAAAAACTGTTTTTT.

The rearrangement joins TRBV6-1 to TRBJ1-1; no firm D call. The germline V and J ends were trimmed by 3 bases and 4 bases, with 12 bases remaining between them. The CDR3 covers 14 residues. Germline V lookup: CDR1 MNHNS, CDR2 SASEGT. For the CDR3, the DNA is TGTGCCAGCAGTGAGTGGAGGGTGAGCACTGAAGCTTTCTTT. Amino acids: CASSEWRVSTEAFF.

The chain employs TRBV29-1 and TRBJ1-1; 9 bases are shared with TRBD1. This CDR3 contains 13 residues. In germline, CDR1 is SQVTM, CDR2 ANQGSEA. The J segment lost 3 bases and the V segment lost 6 bases, leaving 5 bases of the junction unmatched. In nucleotides, the CDR3 is TGCAGCGTAACAGGGGGCAAAGACACTGAAGCTTTCTTT. It codes for CSVTGGKDTEAFF.